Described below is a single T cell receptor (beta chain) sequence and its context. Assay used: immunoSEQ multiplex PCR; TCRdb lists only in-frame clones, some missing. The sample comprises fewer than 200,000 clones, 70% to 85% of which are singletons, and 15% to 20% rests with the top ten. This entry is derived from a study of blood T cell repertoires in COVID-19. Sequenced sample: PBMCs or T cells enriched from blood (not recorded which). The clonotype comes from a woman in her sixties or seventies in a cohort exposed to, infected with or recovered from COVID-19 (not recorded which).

CDR3 bases: TGTGCCAGCAGTCCCGGAGGGACAGTTACGCTCTATGGCTACACCTTC. As protein: CASSPGGTVTLYGYTF. The rearrangement links TRBV28 to TRBJ1-2, with 7 bases that match TRBD1. J was trimmed by 4 bases and V by 5 bases; bases with no gene match: 13. CDR1 and CDR2 (germline): MDHEN, SYDVKM. CDR3 size: 16 residues.